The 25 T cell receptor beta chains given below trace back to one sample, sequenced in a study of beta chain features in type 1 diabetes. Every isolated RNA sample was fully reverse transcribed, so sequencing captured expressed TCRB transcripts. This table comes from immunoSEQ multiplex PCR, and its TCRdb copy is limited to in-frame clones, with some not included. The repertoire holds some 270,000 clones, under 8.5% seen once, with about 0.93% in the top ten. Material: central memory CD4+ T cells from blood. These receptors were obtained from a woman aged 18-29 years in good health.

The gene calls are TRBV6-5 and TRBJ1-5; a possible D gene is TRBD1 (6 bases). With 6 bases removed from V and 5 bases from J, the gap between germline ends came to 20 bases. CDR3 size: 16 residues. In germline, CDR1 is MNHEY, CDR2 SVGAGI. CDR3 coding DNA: TGTGCCAGCAGCTACCTTCGGGGGGCGCGGCATCAGCCCCAGCATTTT. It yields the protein CASSYLRGARHQPQHF.

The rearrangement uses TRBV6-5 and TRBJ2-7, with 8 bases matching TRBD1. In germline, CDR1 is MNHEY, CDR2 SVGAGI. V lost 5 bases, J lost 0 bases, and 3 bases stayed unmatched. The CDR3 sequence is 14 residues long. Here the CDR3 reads CASSRDRSSYEQYF. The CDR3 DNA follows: TGTGCCAGCAGTCGGGACAGGAGCTCCTACGAGCAGTACTTC.

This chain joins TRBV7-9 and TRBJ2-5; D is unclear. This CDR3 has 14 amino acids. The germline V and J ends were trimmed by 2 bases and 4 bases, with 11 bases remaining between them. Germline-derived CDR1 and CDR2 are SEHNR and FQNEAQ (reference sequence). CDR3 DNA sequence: TGTGCCAGCAGCTTAATGAGCAGTGGAGAGACCCAGTACTTC. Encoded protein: CASSLMSSGETQYF.

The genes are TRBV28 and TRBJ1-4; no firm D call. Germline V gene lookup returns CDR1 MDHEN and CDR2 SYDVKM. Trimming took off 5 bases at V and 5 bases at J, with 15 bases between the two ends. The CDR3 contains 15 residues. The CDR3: CASSEYLEGNEKLFF. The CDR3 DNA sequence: TGTGCCAGCAGTGAGTACTTAGAAGGGAATGAAAAACTGTTTTTT.

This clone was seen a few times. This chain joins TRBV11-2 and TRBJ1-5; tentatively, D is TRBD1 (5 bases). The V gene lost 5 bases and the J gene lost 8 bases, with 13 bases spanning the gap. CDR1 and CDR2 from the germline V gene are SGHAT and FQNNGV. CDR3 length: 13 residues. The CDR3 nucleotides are TGTGCCAGCAGCCGCGATGGGGGAGAGCCCCAGCATTTT. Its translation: CASSRDGGEPQHF.

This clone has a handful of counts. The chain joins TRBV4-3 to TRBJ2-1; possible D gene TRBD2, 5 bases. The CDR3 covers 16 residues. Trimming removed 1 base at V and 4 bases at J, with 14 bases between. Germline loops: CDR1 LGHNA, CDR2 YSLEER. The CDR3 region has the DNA TGCGCCAGCAGCCAAGGAACTTTGGGGAGATACAATGAGCAGTTCTTC. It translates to CASSQGTLGRYNEQFF.

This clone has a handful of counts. This CDR3 is CASSAWTAGTNEKLFF. The CDR3 DNA is TGTGCCAGCTCGGCCTGGACAGCCGGAACTAATGAAAAACTGTTTTTT. V gene TRBV18 combines with J gene TRBJ1-4; possible D gene TRBD1, 6 bases. The CDR3 length is 16 residues. The germline V and J ends were trimmed by 6 bases and 1 base, with 15 bases remaining between them. Germline V CDR1 and CDR2: KGHSH, LQKENI.

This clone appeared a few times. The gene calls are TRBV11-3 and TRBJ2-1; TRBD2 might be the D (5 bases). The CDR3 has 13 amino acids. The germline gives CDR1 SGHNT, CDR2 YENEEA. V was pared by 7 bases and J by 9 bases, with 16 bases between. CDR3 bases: TGTGCCAGCACGCAGGAGGAGGAGTCTGAGCAGTTCTTC. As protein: CASTQEEESEQFF.

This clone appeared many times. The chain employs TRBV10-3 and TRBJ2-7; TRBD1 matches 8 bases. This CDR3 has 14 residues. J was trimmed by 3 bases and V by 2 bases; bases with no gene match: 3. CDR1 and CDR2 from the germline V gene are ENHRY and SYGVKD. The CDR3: CAISEGDRGYEQYF. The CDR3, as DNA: TGTGCCATCAGTGAGGGAGACAGGGGCTACGAGCAGTACTTC.

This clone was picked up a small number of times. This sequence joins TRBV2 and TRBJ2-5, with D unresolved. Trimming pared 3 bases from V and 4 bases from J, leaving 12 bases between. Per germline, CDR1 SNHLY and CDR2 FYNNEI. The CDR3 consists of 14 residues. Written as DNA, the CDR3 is TGTGCCAGCAGTGAGGGATTCCGGGTAGAGACCCAGTACTTC. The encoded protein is CASSEGFRVETQYF.

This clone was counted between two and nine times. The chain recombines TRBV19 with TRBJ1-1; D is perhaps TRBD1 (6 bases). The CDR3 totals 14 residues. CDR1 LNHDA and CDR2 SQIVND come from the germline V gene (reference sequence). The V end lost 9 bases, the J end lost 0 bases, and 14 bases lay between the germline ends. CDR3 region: CASDDRTMNTEAFF. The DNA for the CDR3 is TGTGCCAGCGACGACAGGACCATGAACACTGAAGCTTTCTTT.

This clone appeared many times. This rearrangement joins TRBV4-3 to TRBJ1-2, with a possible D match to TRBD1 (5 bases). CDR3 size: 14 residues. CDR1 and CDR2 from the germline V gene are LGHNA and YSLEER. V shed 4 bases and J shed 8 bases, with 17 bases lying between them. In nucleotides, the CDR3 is TGCGCCAGCAGCCCCTCACACGGGGGATTCGGCTACACCTTC. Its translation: CASSPSHGGFGYTF.

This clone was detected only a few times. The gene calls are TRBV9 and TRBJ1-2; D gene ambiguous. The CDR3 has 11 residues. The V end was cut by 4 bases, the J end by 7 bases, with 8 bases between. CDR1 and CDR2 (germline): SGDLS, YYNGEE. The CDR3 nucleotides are TGTGCCAGCAGCCGCGATCTTGGCTACACCTTC. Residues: CASSRDLGYTF. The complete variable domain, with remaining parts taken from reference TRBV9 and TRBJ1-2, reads DSGVTQTPKHLITATGQRVTLRCSPRSGDLSVYWYQQSLDQGLQFLIQYYNGEERAKGNILERFSAQQFPDLHSELNLSSLELGDSALYFCASSRDLGYTFGSGTRLTVV.

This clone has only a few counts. The CDR3 protein is CASSPNQDEAFF. The CDR3 DNA reads TGTGCCAGCAGTCCTAATCAGGATGAAGCTTTCTTT. The chain employs TRBV6-6 and TRBJ1-1; D gene unclear. Germline V lookup: CDR1 MNHNY, CDR2 SVGAGI (reference sequence). This CDR3 spans 12 amino acids. The V gene lost 5 bases and the J gene lost 7 bases, with 11 bases spanning the gap.

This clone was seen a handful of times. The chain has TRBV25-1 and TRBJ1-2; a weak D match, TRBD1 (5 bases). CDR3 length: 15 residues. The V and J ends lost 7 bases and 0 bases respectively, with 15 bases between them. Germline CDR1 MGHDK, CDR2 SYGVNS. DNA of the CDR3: TGTGCCAGCACCTACGGGGGATCGGCTAACTATGGCTACACCTTC. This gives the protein CASTYGGSANYGYTF.

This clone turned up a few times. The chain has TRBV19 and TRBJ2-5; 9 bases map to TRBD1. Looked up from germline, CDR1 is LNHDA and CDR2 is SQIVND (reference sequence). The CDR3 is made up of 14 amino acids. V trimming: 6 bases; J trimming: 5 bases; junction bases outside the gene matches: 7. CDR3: CASSPTGGVETQYF. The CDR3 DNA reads TGTGCCAGTAGCCCAACAGGGGGCGTGGAGACCCAGTACTTC.

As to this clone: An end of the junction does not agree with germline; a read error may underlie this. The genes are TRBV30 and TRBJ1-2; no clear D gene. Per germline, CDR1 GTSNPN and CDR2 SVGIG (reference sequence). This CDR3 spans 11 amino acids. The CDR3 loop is CTWSLRYGYTF. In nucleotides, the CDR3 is TGTACCTGGAGCCTGAGGTATGGCTACACCTTC.

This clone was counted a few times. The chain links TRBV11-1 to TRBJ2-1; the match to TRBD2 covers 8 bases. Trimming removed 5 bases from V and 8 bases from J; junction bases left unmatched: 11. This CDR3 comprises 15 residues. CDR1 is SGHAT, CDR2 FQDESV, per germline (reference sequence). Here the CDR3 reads CASSLLDGREDEQFF. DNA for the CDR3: TGTGCCAGCAGCCTCCTGGACGGGAGGGAGGATGAGCAGTTCTTC.

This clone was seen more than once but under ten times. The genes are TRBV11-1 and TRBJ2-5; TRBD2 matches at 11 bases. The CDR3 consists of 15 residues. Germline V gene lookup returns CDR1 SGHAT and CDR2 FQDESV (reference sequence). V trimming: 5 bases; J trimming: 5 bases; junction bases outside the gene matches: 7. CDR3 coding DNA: TGTGCCAGCAGCCAACTAGCGGGGGTTGATGAGACCCAGTACTTC. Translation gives CASSQLAGVDETQYF.

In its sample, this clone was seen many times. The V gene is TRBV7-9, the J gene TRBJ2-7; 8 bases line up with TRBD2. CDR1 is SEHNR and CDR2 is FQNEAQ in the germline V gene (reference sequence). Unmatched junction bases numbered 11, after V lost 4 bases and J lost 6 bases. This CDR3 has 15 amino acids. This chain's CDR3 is CASSYAGTREREQYF. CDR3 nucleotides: TGTGCCAGCAGCTATGCGGGGACTAGAGAGCGCGAGCAGTACTTC.

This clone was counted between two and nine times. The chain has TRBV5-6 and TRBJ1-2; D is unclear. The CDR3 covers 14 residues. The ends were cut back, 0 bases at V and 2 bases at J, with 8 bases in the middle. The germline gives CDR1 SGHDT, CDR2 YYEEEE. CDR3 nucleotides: TGTGCCAGCAGCTTGGGGACCGCGAACTATGGCTACACCTTC. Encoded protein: CASSLGTANYGYTF.

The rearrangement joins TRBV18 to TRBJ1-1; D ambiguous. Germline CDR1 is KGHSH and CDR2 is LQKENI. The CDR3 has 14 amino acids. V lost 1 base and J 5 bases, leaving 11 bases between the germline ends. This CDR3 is CASSPRPDGTEAFF. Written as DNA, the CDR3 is TGTGCCAGCTCACCACGGCCAGATGGAACTGAAGCTTTCTTT.

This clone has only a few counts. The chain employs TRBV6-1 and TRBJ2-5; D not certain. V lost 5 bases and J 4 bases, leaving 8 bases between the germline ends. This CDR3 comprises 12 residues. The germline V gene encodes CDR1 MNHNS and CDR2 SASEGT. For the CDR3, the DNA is TGTGCCAGCAGTCCGACGGTAGAGACCCAGTACTTC. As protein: CASSPTVETQYF.

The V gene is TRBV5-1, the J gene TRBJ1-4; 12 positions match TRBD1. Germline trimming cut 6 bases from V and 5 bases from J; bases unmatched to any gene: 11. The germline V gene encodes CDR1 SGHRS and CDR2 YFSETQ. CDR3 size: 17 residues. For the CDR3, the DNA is TGCGCCAGCAAATTGGGACAGGGGGCTCTCACAAATGAAAAACTGTTTTTT. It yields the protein CASKLGQGALTNEKLFF.

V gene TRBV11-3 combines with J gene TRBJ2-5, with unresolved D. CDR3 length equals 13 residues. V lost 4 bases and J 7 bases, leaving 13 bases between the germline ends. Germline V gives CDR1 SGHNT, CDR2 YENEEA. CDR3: CASSSPVGATQYF. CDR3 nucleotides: TGTGCCAGCAGCTCACCCGTTGGAGCGACCCAGTACTTC. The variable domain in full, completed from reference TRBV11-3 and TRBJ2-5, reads EAGVVQSPRYKIIEKKQPVAFWCNPISGHNTLYWYLQNLGQGPELLIRYENEEAVDDSQLPKDRFSAERLKGVDSTLKIQPAELGDSAVYLCASSSPVGATQYFGPGTRLLVL.